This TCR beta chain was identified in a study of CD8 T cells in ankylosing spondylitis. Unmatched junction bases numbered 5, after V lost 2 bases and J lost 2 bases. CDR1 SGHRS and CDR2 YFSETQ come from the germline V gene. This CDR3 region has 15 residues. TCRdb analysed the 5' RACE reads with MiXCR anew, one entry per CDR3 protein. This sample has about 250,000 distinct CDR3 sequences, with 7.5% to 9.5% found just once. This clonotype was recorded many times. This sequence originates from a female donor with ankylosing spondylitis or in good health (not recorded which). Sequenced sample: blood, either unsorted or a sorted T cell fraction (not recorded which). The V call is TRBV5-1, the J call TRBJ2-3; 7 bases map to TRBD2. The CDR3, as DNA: TGCGCCAGCAGCTTCAGCGGGAAAGACACAGATACGCAGTATTTT. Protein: CASSFSGKDTDTQYF.